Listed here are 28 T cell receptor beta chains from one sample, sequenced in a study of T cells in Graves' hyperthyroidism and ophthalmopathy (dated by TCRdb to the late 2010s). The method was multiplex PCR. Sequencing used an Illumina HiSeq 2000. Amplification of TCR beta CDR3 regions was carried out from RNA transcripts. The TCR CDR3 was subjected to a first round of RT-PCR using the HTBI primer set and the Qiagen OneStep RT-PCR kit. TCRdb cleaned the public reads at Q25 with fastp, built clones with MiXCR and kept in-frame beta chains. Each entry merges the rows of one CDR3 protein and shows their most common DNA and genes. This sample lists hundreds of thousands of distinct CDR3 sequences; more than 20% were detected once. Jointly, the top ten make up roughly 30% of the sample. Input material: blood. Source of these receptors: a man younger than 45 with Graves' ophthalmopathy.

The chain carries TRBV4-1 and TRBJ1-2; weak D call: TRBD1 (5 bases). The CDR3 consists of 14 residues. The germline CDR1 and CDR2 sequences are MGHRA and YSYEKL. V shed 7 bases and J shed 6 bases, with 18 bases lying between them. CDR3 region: CASNPGRTLDGYTF. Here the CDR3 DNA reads TGCGCCAGCAACCCGGGACGGACTTTGGATGGCTACACCTTC.

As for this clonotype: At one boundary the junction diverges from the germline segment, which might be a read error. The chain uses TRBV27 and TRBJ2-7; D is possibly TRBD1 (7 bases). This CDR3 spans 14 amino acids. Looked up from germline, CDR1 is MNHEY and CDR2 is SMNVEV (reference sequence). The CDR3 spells CASSLRGELYKQYF. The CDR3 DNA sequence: TGTGCCAGCAGTCTCAGGGGGGAACTCTACAAGCAGTACTTC.

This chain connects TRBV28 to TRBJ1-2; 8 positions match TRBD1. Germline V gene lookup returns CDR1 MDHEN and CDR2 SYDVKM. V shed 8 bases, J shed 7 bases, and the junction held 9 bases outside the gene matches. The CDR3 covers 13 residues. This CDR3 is CASGLQTGVGYTF. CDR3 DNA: TGTGCCAGCGGACTTCAGACAGGGGTTGGCTACACCTTC.

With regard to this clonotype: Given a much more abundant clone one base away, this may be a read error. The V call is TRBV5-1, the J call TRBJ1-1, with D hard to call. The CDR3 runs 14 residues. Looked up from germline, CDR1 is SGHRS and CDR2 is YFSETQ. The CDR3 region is CAGSLASATTEAFF. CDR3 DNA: TGCGCCGGCAGCTTGGCGTCGGCAACCACTGAAGCTTTCTTT.

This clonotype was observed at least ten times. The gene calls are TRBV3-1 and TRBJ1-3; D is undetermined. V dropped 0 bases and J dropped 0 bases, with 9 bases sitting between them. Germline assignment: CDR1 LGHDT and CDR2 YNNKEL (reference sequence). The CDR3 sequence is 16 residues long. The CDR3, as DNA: TGTGCCAGCAGCCAAGACCGCCCAAGCTCTGGAAACACCATATATTTT. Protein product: CASSQDRPSSGNTIYF.

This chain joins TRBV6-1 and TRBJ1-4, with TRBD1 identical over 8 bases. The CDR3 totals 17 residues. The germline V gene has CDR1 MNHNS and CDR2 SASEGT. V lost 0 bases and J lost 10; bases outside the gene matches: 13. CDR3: CASSEAPARGRGVKLFF. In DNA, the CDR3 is TGTGCCAGCAGTGAAGCCCCGGCCAGGGGGCGCGGGGTAAAACTGTTTTTT.

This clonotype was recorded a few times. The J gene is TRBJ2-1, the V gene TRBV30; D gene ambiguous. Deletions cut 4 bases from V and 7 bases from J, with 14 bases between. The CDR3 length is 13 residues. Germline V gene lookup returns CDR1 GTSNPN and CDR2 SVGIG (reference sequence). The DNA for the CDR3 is TGTGCCTGGAAGTTAGTTGGATGGAATGAGCAGTTCTTC. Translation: CAWKLVGWNEQFF.

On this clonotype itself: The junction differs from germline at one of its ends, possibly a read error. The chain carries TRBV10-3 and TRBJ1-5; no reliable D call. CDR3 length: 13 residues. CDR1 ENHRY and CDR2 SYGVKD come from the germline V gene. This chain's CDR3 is CASSYSRYQPQHF. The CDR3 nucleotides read TGTGCCAGCAGTTACTCCAGGTATCAGCCCCAGCATTTT.

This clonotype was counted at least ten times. Here the CDR3 reads CASSENSSNQPQHF. In DNA, the CDR3 is TGTGCCAGCAGTGAGAACAGTAGCAATCAGCCCCAGCATTTT. The chain carries TRBV2 and TRBJ1-5, with D unresolved. Germline values: CDR1 SNHLY, CDR2 FYNNEI. V lost 3 bases and J 0 bases, leaving 6 bases between the germline ends. This CDR3 region has 14 residues.

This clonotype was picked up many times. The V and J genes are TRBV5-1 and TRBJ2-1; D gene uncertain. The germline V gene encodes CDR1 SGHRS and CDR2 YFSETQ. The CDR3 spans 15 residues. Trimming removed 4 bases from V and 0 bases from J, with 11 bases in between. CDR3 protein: CASSPQASSYNEQFF. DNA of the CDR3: TGCGCCAGCAGCCCCCAGGCGAGCTCCTACAATGAGCAGTTCTTC.

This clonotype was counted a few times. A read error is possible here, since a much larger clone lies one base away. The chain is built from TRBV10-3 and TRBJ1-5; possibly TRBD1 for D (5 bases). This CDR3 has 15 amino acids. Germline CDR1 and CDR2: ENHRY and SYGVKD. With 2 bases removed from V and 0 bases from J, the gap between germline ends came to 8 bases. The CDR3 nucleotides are TGTGCCATCAGTGAGGCAGGGTATAGCAATCAGCCCCAGCATTTT. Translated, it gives CAISEAGYSNQPQHF.

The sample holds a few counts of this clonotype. CDR3 residues: CAWSVAAGDLAPLHF. In DNA, the CDR3 is TGTGCCTGGAGTGTAGCCGCAGGGGACTTGGCACCCCTCCACTTT. This chain links TRBV30 with TRBJ1-6, with a weak D call TRBD1 (6 bases). Between the trimmed V and J ends, which lost 0 bases and 11 bases, there was a span of 17 bases. CDR1 and CDR2 (germline): GTSNPN, SVGIG (reference sequence). The CDR3 loop spans 15 amino acids.

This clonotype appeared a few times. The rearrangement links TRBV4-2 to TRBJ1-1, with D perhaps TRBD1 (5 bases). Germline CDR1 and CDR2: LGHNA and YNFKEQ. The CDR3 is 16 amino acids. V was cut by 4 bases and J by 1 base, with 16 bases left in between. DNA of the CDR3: TGTGCCAGCAGCCGGACTTCCAGGGTTGGGAACACTGAAGCTTTCTTT. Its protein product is CASSRTSRVGNTEAFF.

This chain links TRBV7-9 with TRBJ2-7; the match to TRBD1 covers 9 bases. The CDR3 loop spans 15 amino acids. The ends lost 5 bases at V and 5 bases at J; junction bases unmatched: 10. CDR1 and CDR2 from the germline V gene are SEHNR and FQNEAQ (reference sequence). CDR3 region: CASSRPGTGRHEQYF. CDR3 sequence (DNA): TGTGCCAGCAGCCGACCGGGGACAGGGAGGCACGAGCAGTACTTC.

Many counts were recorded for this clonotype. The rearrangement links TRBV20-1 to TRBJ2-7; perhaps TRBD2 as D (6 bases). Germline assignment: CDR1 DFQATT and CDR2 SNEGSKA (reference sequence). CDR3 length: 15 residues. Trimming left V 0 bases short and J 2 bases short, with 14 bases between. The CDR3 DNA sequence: TGCAGTGCTAGAGATCTTTACGGCGGGGCCTACGAGCAGTACTTC. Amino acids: CSARDLYGGAYEQYF.

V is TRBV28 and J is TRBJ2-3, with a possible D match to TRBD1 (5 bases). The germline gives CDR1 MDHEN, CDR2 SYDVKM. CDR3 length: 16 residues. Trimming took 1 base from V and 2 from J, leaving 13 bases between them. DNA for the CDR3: TGTGCCAGCAGTTTATCCAGGGAAGGGGCCACAGATACGCAGTATTTT. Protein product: CASSLSREGATDTQYF.

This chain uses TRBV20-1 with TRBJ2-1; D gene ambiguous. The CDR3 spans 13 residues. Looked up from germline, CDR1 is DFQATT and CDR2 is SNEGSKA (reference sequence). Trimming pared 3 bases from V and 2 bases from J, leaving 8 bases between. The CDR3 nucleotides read TGCAGTGCTAGTGATGGCGCCTACAATGAGCAGTTCTTC. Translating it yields CSASDGAYNEQFF.

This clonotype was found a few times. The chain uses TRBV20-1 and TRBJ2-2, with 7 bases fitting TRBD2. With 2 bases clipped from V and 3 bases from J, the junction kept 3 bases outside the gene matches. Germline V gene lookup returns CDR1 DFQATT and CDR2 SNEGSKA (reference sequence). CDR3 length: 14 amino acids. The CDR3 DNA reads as TGCAGTGCTAGAAAGCTAGCGGACACCGGGGAGCTGTTTTTT. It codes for CSARKLADTGELFF.

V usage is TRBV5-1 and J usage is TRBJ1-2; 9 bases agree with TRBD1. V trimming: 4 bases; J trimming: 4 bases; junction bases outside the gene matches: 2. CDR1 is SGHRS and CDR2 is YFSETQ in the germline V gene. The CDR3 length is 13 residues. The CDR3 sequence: CASSTGQGYGYTF. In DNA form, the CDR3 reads TGCGCCAGCAGCACGGGACAGGGCTATGGCTACACCTTC.

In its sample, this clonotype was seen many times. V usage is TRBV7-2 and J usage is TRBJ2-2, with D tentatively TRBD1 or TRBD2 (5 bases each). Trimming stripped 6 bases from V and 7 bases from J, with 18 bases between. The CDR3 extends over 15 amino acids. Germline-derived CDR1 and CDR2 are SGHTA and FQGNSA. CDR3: CASRAAPGPVGELFF. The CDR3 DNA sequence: TGTGCCAGCAGAGCTGCGCCGGGACCGGTCGGGGAGCTGTTTTTT.

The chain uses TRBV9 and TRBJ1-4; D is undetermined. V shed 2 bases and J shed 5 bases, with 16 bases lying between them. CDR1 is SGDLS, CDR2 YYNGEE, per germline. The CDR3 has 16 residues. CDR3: CASSVGPSRTNEKLFF. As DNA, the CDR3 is TGTGCCAGCAGCGTGGGCCCCTCGAGGACGAATGAAAAACTGTTTTTT.

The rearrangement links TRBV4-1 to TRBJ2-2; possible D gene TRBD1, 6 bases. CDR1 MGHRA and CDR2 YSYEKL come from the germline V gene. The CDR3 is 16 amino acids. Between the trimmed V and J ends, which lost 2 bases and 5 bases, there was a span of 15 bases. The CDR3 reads CASSQSGQIKTGELFF. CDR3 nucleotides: TGCGCCAGCAGCCAAAGCGGACAGATAAAGACCGGGGAGCTGTTTTTT.

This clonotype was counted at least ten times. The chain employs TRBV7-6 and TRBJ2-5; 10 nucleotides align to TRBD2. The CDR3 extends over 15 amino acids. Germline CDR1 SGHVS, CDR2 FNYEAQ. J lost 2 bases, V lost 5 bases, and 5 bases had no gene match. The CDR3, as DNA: TGTGCCAGCAGCCTCGAGGGACTAGCGCAAGAGACCCAGTACTTC. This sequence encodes CASSLEGLAQETQYF.

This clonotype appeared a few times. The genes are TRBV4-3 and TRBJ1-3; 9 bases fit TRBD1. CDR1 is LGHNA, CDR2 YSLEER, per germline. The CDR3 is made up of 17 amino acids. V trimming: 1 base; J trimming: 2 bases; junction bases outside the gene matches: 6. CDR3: CASSQALQGATGNTIYF. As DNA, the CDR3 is TGCGCCAGCAGCCAAGCACTACAGGGGGCAACTGGAAACACCATATATTTT.

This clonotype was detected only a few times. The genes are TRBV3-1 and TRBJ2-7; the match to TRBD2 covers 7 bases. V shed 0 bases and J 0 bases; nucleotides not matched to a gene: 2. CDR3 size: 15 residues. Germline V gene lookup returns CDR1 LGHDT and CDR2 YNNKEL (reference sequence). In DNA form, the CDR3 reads TGTGCCAGCAGCCAAGAAGCGGGAATCTCCTACGAGCAGTACTTC. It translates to CASSQEAGISYEQYF.

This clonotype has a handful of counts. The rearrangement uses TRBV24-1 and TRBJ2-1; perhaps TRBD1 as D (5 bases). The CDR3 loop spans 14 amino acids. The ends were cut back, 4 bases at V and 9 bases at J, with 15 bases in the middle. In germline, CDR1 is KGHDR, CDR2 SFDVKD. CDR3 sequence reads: CATSERVGASEQFF. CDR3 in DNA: TGTGCCACCAGTGAACGCGTAGGGGCGAGTGAGCAGTTCTTC.

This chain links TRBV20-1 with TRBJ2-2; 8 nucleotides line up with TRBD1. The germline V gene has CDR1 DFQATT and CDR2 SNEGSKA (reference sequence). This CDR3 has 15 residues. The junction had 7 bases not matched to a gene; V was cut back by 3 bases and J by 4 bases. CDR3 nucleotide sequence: TGCAGTGCTAGTAGGTCAGGGGGCGGCACCGGGGAGCTGTTTTTT. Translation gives CSASRSGGGTGELFF.

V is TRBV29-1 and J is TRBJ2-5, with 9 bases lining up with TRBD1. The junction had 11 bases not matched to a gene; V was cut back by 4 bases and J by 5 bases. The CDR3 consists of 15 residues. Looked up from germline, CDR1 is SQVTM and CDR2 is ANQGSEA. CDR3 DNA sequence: TGCAGCGTTGGCCGGGACAGGGTCTTTGGGGAGACCCAGTACTTC. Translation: CSVGRDRVFGETQYF.